This TCR beta chain was obtained from a study of blood T cells in healthy people across ages. Broader study findings: Naive T cell percentage strongly correlated with TCR beta diversity.

Donors were healthy Caucasian individuals from Russia aged about 6 to 90. There were at least 5 micrograms of total RNA extracted from every sample. CDR1 is SGHRS and CDR2 is YFSETQ in the germline V gene. This CDR3 comprises 15 residues. The junction had 7 bases not matched to a gene; V was cut back by 4 bases and J by 3 bases. In the case of this clonotype: What it recognizes is unknown.

It was with a sample-barcoded 5' primer and a J-beta primer mix that a second PCR of roughly 7 to 12 cycles was run. Every cDNA was tagged by a template-switch adaptor with 12 random nucleotides. TCRdb fed the 5' RACE reads into MiXCR, producing one record per CDR3 protein. This table holds about 780,000 distinct CDR3 sequences, roughly 46% found once. The chain is built from TRBV5-1 and TRBJ2-1; 7 positions agree with TRBD2. The clonotype originates from a man older than 75 in good health. Material for sequencing was blood. The CDR3, as DNA: TGCGCCAGCAGCGCCACTAGCGCTGACTACAATGAGCAGTTCTTC. Its protein is CASSATSADYNEQFF.